This TCR beta chain was sequenced for a study of blood T cell repertoires in COVID-19. Those who participated ranged in age from roughly 18 to 90 years and resided in about two dozen US areas. Each participant's cohort was designated according to participant-reported clinical history. People in the exposed group encountered a COVID-19 case within 2 weeks before entering the study. Per the original data handling: Amplified reference gene primers provided the basis for estimating nucleated cell counts. Method: immunoSEQ multiplex PCR; TCRdb's copy keeps in-frame clones and lacks some. That table supplies the V and J calls and clone size; D and trimming were determined from the DNA. This sample has about 300,000 clones, with approximately 81% found just once. CDR1 is MGHDK and CDR2 is SYGVNS in the germline V gene. Trimming removed 1 base from V and 5 bases from J, with 11 bases in between. This CDR3 spans 15 amino acids.

This clone was detected only once. The chain has TRBV25-1 and TRBJ2-2, with a tentative D call TRBD1 (6 bases). The sequence derives from a woman in her 30s who had been exposed to COVID-19. The sample was PBMCs or T cells enriched from blood (not recorded which). DNA of the CDR3: TGTGCCAGCAGTGAATTCCAGGGGCTGACCGGGGAGCTGTTTTTT. This gives the protein CASSEFQGLTGELFF.